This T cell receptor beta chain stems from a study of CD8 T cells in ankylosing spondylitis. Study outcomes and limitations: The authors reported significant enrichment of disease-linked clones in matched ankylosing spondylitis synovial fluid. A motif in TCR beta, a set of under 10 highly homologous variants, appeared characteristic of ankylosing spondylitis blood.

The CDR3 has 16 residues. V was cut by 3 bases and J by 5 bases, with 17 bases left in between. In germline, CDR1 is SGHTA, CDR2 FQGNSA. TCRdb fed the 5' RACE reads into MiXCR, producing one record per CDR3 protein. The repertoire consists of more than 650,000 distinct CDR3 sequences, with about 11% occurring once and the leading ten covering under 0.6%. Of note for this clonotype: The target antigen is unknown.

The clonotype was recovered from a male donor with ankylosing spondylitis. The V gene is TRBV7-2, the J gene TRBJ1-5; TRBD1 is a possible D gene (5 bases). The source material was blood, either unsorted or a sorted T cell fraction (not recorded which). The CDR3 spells CASSLGWDPQDQPQHF. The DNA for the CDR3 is TGTGCCAGCAGCTTGGGTTGGGACCCTCAAGATCAGCCCCAGCATTTT.